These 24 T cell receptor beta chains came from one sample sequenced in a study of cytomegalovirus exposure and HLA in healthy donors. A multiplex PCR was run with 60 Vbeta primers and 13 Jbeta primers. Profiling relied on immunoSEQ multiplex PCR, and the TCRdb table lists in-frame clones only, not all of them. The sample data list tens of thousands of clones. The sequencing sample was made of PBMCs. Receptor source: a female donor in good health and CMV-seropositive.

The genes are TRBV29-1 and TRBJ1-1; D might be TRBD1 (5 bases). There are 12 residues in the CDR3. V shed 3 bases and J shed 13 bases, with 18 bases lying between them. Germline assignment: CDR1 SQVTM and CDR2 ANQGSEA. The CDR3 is CSVEQQAAGDFF. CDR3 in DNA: TGCAGCGTTGAGCAACAGGCGGCAGGAGATTTCTTT.

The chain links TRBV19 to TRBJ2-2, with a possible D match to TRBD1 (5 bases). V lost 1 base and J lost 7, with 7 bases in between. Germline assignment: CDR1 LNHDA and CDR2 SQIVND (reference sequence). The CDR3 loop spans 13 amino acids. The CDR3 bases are TGTGCCAGTAGTATAGTAGGACACGGGGAGCTGTTTTTT. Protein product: CASSIVGHGELFF.

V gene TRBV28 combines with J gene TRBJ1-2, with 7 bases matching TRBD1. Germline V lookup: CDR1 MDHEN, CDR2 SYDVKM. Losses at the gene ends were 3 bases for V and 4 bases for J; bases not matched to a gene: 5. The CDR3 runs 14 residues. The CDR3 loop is CASSLTGIPYGYTF. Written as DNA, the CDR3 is TGTGCCAGCAGTTTGACAGGGATTCCCTATGGCTACACCTTC.

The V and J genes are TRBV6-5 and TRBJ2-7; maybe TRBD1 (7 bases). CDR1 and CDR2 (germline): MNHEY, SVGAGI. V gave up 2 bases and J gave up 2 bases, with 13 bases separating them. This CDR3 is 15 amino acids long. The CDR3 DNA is TGTGCCAGCAGTTACACGGGGGACAGCGCCTACGAGCAGTACTTC. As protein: CASSYTGDSAYEQYF.

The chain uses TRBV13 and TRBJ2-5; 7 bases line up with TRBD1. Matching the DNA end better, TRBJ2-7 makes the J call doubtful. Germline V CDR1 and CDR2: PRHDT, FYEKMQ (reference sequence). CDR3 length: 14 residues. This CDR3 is CASSFIAGGYEQYF. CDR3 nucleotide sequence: TGTGCCAGCAGCTTCATAGCAGGGGGCTACGAGCAGTACTTC.

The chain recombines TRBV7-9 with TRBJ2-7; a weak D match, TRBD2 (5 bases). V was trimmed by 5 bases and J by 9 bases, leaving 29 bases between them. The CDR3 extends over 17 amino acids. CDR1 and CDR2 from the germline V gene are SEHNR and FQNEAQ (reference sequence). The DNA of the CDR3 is TGTGCCAGCAGCCCACACCAAGGACTGCCCTTAGGTGATCGGCAGTACTTC. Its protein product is CASSPHQGLPLGDRQYF. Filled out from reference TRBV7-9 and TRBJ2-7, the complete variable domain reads DTGVSQNPRHKITKRGQNVTFRCDPISEHNRLYWYRQTLGQGPEFLTYFQNEAQLEKSRLLSDRFSAERPKGSFSTLEIQRTEQGDSAMYLCASSPHQGLPLGDRQYFGPGTRLTVT.

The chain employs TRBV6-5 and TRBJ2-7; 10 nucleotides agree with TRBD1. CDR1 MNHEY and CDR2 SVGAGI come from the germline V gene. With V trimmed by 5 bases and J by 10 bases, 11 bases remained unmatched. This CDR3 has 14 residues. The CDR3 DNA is TGTGCCAGCAGTCCCGGGACAGGGGAGTACGGACAGTACTTC. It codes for CASSPGTGEYGQYF.

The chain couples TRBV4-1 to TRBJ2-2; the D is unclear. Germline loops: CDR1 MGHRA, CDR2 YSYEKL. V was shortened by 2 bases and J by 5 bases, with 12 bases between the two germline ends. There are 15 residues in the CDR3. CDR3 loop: CASSQPITRTGELFF. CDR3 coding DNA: TGCGCCAGCAGCCAACCCATTACGCGGACCGGGGAGCTGTTTTTT.

For the CDR3, the DNA is TGTGCCAGCAGCCGGAAAAGACAGGAGACCCAGTACTTC. Encoded protein: CASSRKRQETQYF. The V call is TRBV14, the J call TRBJ2-5; possibly TRBD1 for D (5 bases). V lost 4 bases and J lost 5, with 11 bases in between. The CDR3 loop spans 13 amino acids. The germline gives CDR1 SGHDN, CDR2 FVKESK.

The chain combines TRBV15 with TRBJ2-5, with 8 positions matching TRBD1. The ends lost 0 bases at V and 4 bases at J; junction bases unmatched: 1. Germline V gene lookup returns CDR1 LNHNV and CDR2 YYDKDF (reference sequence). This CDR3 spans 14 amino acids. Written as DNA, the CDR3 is TGTGCCACCAGCAGAGACAGGGGGCTAGAGACCCAGTACTTC. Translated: CATSRDRGLETQYF.

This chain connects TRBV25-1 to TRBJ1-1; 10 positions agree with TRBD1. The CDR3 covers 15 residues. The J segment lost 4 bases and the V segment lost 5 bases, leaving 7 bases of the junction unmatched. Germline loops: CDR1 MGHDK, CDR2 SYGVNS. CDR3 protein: CASSQWGDRGTEAFF. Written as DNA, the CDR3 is TGTGCCAGCAGTCAATGGGGGGACAGGGGCACTGAAGCTTTCTTT.

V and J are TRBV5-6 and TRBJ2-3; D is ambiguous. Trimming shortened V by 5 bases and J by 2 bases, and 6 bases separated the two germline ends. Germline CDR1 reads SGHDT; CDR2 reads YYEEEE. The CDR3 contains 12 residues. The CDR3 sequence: CASRWLTDTQYF. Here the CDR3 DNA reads TGTGCCAGCAGATGGCTCACAGATACGCAGTATTTT.

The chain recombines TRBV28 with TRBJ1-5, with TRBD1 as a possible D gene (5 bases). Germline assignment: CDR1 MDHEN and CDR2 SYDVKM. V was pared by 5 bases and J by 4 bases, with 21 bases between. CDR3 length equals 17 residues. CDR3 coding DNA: TGTGCCAGCAGTGACAGCGGGTTAGGATATCGGAATCAGCCCCAGCATTTT. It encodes CASSDSGLGYRNQPQHF.

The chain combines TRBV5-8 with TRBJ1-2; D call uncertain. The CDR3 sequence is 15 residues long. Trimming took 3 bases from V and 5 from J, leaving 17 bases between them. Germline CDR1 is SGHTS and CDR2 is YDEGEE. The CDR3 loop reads CASSSLDRGWYGYTF. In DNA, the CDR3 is TGTGCCAGCAGCTCCCTAGATCGGGGATGGTATGGCTACACCTTC.

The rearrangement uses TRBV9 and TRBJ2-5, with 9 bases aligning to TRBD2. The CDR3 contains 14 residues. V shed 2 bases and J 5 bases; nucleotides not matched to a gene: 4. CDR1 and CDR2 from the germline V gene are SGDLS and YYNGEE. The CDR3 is CASSVGGRDETQYF. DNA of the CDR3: TGTGCCAGCAGCGTGGGCGGGAGGGACGAGACCCAGTACTTC. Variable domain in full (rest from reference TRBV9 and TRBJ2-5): DSGVTQTPKHLITATGQRVTLRCSPRSGDLSVYWYQQSLDQGLQFLIQYYNGEERAKGNILERFSAQQFPDLHSELNLSSLELGDSALYFCASSVGGRDETQYFGPGTRLLVL.

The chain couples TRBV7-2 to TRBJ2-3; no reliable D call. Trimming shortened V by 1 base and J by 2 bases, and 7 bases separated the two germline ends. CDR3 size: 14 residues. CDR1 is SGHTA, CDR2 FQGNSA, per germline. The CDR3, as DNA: TGTGCCAGCAGCTTAGGTTTTAACACAGATACGCAGTATTTT. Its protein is CASSLGFNTDTQYF. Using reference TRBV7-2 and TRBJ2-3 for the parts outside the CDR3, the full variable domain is GAGVSQSPSNKVTEKGKDVELRCDPISGHTALYWYRQSLGQGLEFLIYFQGNSAPDKSGLPSDRFSAERTGGSVSTLTIQRTQQEDSAVYLCASSLGFNTDTQYFGPGTRLTVL.

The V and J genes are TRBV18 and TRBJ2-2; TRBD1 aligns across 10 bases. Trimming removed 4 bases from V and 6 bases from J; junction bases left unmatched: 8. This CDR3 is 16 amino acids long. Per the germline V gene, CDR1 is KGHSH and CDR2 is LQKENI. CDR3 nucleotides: TGTGCCAGCTCACTGATGACAGGGGGCGATCCCGGGGAGCTGTTTTTT. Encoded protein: CASSLMTGGDPGELFF.

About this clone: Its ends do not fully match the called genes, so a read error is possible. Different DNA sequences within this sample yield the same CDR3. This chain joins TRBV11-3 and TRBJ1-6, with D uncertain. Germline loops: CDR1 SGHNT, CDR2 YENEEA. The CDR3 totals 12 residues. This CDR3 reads CASSFFNSPLHF. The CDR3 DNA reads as TGTGCCAGCAGCTTCTTTAATTCACCCCTACACTTT. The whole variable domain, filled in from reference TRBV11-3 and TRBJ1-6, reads EAGVVQSPRYKIIEKKQPVAFWCNPISGHNTLYWYLQNLGQGPELLIRYENEEAVDDSQLPKDRFSAERLKGVDSTLKIQPAELGDSAVYLCASSFFNSPLHFGNGTRLTVT.

The CDR3 DNA reads as TGCAGCGTCCGGACAGGGGACAGCGCAAGATTCTACAATGAGCAGTTCTTC. Translating gives CSVRTGDSARFYNEQFF. This rearrangement joins TRBV29-1 to TRBJ2-1, with TRBD1 matching over 9 bases. The CDR3 sequence is 17 residues long. Germline CDR1 and CDR2: SQVTM and ANQGSEA. Trimming took 6 bases from V and 3 from J; bases not matched to a gene: 15.

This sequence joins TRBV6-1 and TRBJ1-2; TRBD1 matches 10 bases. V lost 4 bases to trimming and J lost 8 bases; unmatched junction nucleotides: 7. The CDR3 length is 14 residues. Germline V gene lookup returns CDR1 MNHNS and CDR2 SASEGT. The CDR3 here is CASSATTGGRGYTF. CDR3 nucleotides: TGTGCCAGCAGTGCCACGACAGGGGGCAGGGGCTACACCTTC.

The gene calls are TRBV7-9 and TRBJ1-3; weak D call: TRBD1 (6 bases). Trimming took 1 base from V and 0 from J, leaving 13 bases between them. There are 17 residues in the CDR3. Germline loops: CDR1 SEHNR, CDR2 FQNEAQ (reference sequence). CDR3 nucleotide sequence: TGTGCCAGCAGCTTAGAATGGGGACAAAGCTCTGGAAACACCATATATTTT. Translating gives CASSLEWGQSSGNTIYF.

The CDR3 is CASSLHPGQGSPLHF. In DNA, the CDR3 is TGTGCCAGCAGTCTTCACCCGGGACAGGGTTCACCCCTCCACTTT. This rearrangement joins TRBV6-6 to TRBJ1-6; 9 nucleotides align to TRBD1. The CDR3 has 15 residues. Germline V gives CDR1 MNHNY, CDR2 SVGAGI (reference sequence). The J segment lost 9 bases and the V segment lost 5 bases, leaving 8 bases of the junction unmatched.

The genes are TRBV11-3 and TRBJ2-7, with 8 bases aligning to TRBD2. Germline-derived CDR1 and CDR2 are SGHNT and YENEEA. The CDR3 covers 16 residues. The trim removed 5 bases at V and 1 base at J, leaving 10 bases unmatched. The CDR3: CASSPGGASGSYEQYF. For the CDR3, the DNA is TGTGCCAGCAGCCCCGGCGGCGCTAGCGGGTCCTACGAGCAGTACTTC.

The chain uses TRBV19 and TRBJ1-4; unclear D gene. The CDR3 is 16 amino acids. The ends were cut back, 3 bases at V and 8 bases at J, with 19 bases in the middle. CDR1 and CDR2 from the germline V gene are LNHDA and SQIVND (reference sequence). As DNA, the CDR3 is TGTGCCAGTAGTATTGGGCAAACACCCGGAGGGGAAAAACTGTTTTTT. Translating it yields CASSIGQTPGGEKLFF.